This T cell receptor beta chain appears in the sequencing data of a study of blood T cell repertoires in COVID-19. Study-wide context: Acute-phase and convalescent COVID-19 samples originated in the United States, Italy and Spain. The cDNA or gDNA used as material had been derived from T cells, B-cell-depleted T cells, or PBMCs.

In the study's own analysis: How many nucleated cells were present was estimated from reference gene primer amplification. Clones were sequenced by immunoSEQ multiplex PCR, and TCRdb holds only the in-frame ones, with some missing. V and J calls and clone size come straight from that table; D and trimming were deduced from the DNA. The profile covers tens of thousands of clones, with 81% appearing a single time and approximately 40% taken by the ten largest. The CDR3 length is 14 residues. Trimming removed 2 bases at V and 2 bases at J, with 9 bases between. Germline assignment: CDR1 SGHTA and CDR2 FQGTGA.

This TCR came from an elderly man with acute or convalescent COVID-19. V is TRBV7-3 and J is TRBJ2-5; the D gene is possibly TRBD2 (5 bases). The sample taken for sequencing was peripheral blood. The CDR3 DNA is TGTGCCAGCAGCTTATCAACGGGACAAGAGACCCAGTACTTC. Amino acid sequence: CASSLSTGQETQYF.